The T cell receptor (beta chain) described here comes from a study of neoadjuvant nivolumab and ipilimumab in lung cancer. Study-level information: The combination arm added day-1 ipilimumab 1 mg/kg to nivolumab 3 mg/kg on days 1, 15, 29.

Points from the study as a whole: Only a single major-pathologic-response sample was available for clonality analysis. Resected tumors had greater TCR richness and clonality than uninvolved lung. Blood richness before therapy tracked richness in tumors resected after neoadjuvant therapy.

The CDR3 runs 15 residues. Trimming removed 3 bases at V and 2 bases at J, with 13 bases between. CDR1 and CDR2 (germline): MDHEN, SYDVKM. Details on this clone: No antigen is known for it.

Sequencing was performed with immunoSEQ multiplex PCR; in TCRdb, only in-frame clones are kept and a portion is missing. The sample includes 40,000 to 60,000 clones, roughly 91% of them seen just once. The TCR originated in an adult with non-small cell lung cancer. Some clones in this sample may be carry-over from other donors' samples. The gene calls are TRBV28 and TRBJ1-2; possibly TRBD1 for D (5 bases). The sample here was blood, taken before neoadjuvant nivolumab, alone or with ipilimumab. The CDR3 DNA follows: TGTGCCAGCAGTTTCCTAGGACATCCAAACTATGGCTACACCTTC. Its protein product is CASSFLGHPNYGYTF.